This T cell receptor (beta chain) came from a study of shared clonotypes between healthy human individuals. At the level of the study: Contributing individuals were two females and a few males aged 18 to 49. Broader study findings: Researchers found naive subsets generally carried larger estimated richness than memory subsets.

Germline CDR1 MNHNS, CDR2 SASEGT. Trimming removed 3 bases from V and 7 bases from J, with 4 bases in between. The CDR3 length is 10 residues. Several immunoSEQ 96-well plates shared each subset's DNA, each plate a replicate. The data were produced by immunoSEQ multiplex PCR, yet TCRdb's version contains in-frame clones alone and is incomplete. This table holds 2 million to 2.5 million clones, about 93% found once. Positively selected for CCR7, the CD45RO-negative cells used as naive CD8 cells excluded terminally differentiated effector memory CD45RA+ cells. The study drew its donors from healthy HIV-negative adults without recent acute infections or vaccinations. Regarding this clone: Its antigen is currently unknown. This same CDR3 is encoded by further DNA sequences in the sample.

The sequence was obtained from a man between 18 and 35 years old in good health. Some clones in this sample may be carry-over from other donors' samples. J is TRBJ2-7 and V is TRBV6-1; D is uncertain. The sample comprised naive CD8+ T cells from PBMCs. The CDR3 nucleotides read TGTGCCAGCAGTGATGGTGAGCAGTACTTC. Protein sequence: CASSDGEQYF.